This T cell receptor beta chain was sequenced in a study of shared clonotypes between healthy human individuals. Study-level information: Participating donors consisted of a couple of women and a few men aged 18 to 49. The study used three CD4 naive, three CD4 memory, two CD8 naive and one CD8 memory plate per donor.

CD45RO-negative, CCR7-selected cells formed the naive CD8 fraction, which excluded terminally differentiated effector memory CD45RA+ cells. The study drew its donors from healthy HIV-negative adults without recent acute infections or vaccinations. Investigators spread the genomic DNA of each subset evenly over several immunoSEQ plates. Generated by immunoSEQ multiplex PCR, the TCRdb table keeps only in-frame clones and is missing some. The sample has approximately 2,200,000 clones, more than 85% seen once. Germline-derived CDR1 and CDR2 are MDHEN and SYDVKM. The CDR3 is 14 residues long. V lost 5 bases and J lost 10; bases outside the gene matches: 10.

This receptor was identified in a man in his late teens or twenties in good health. Some clones in this sample may be carry-over from other donors' samples. The chain carries TRBV28 and TRBJ2-1, with 8 nucleotides matching TRBD1. Sequenced material: naive CD8+ T cells from PBMCs. The CDR3 nucleotides read TGTGCCAGCAGTCCCGGACAGGGCCCCAGCGAGCAGTTCTTC. It specifies CASSPGQGPSEQFF.